These 11 T cell receptor beta chains came from one sample sequenced in a study of Ad26.COV2.S vaccination and SARS-CoV-2 variants (dated by TCRdb to the early 2020s). This specimen's treatment or condition label, interpreted: roughly 19 received Ad26.COV2.S at low or high dose, single or two shots; 5 received placebo; per-sample allocation not given. For vaccine and placebo recipients, repertoires were sequenced using samples collected on day 63 after the first injection. Library preparation employed the immunoSEQ multiplex PCR assay. Here the immuneACCESS table is served through TCRdb, limited to in-frame sequences with V and J called. Missing clones are a known gap in these copies; in checked studies unresolved V genes cover under half, and the rest lacks a known reason. Present in this sample are around 380,000 clones, around 85% of which were seen just once. The ten top clones hold 3.5% of the sample.

Sequenced material: peripheral blood, taken in a trial of Ad26.COV2.S vaccine versus placebo. Receptors originate from a person between 18 and 60 years old who received the Ad26.COV2.S COVID-19 vaccine or a placebo.

This chain uses TRBV7-9 with TRBJ2-5, with D hard to call. Germline CDR1 and CDR2: SEHNR and FQNEAQ (reference sequence). CDR3 length equals 15 residues. The ends were cut back, 1 base at V and 5 bases at J, with 14 bases in the middle. The CDR3 region has the DNA TGTGCCAGCAGCTTAGAGTTGCTGACCTCGGAGACCCAGTACTTC. It specifies CASSLELLTSETQYF.

The gene calls are TRBV5-4 and TRBJ1-6; D is ambiguous. The CDR3 has 15 residues. V shed 0 bases and J shed 0 bases, with 4 bases lying between them. Germline values: CDR1 SGHNT, CDR2 YYREEE (reference sequence). For the CDR3, the DNA is TGTGCCAGCAGCTTGGAACCCTCCTATAATTCACCCCTCCACTTT. Translated, it gives CASSLEPSYNSPLHF.

The rearrangement links TRBV5-1 to TRBJ2-1; TRBD1 is a possible D gene (6 bases). Germline CDR1 and CDR2: SGHRS and YFSETQ. The CDR3 extends over 15 amino acids. V was clipped by 4 bases and J by 0 bases, with 11 bases between them. The CDR3 DNA is TGCGCCAGCAGCCCCCAAGGGGGCTCCTACAATGAGCAGTTCTTC. Protein sequence: CASSPQGGSYNEQFF.

The chain is built from TRBV19 and TRBJ1-1; possibly TRBD1 for D (6 bases). Germline assignment: CDR1 LNHDA and CDR2 SQIVND (reference sequence). V was pared by 5 bases and J by 4 bases, with 20 bases between. The CDR3 runs 16 residues. CDR3 protein: CASSPRQAVVGTEAFF. DNA for the CDR3: TGTGCCAGTAGTCCCAGACAGGCGGTGGTGGGCACTGAAGCTTTCTTT. Based on the CDR3 plus reference TRBV19 and TRBJ1-1, the full variable domain is DGGITQSPKYLFRKEGQNVTLSCEQNLNHDAMYWYRQDPGQGLRLIYYSQIVNDFQKGDIAEGYSVSREKKESFPLTVTSAQKNPTAFYLCASSPRQAVVGTEAFFGQGTRLTVV.

The chain uses TRBV7-9 and TRBJ2-2; 7 nucleotides line up with TRBD1. This CDR3 is 18 amino acids long. Germline V gives CDR1 SEHNR, CDR2 FQNEAQ (reference sequence). V gave up 0 bases and J gave up 1 base; unmatched junction bases: 8. The CDR3 DNA follows: TGTGCCAGCAGCTTAGCCATGGGGACAGATCGGAACACCGGGGAGCTGTTTTTT. Translation: CASSLAMGTDRNTGELFF.

Regarding this clone: Sequence at one end of the junction differs from germline and may be a read error. The V call is TRBV6-2 or TRBV6-3, the J call TRBJ2-7, with 9 bases identical to TRBD1. Germline assignment: CDR1 MNHEY and CDR2 SVGEGT. The CDR3 spans 15 residues. The CDR3: CASSAAGTGSHEQYF. The CDR3 DNA sequence: TGTGCCAGCAGTGCTGCCGGGACAGGGTCGCACGAACAGTACTTC.

The chain carries TRBV2 and TRBJ1-5; D possibly corresponds to TRBD1 (6 bases). V lost 4 bases and J lost 1, with 11 bases in between. The germline gives CDR1 SNHLY, CDR2 FYNNEI. This CDR3 comprises 15 residues. DNA for the CDR3: TGTGCCAGCAGTGCTGGACAGTGGAGCAATCAGCCCCAGCATTTT. Its translation: CASSAGQWSNQPQHF.

The chain employs TRBV18 and TRBJ2-3; 7 bases line up with TRBD1. V lost 3 bases to trimming and J lost 4 bases; unmatched junction nucleotides: 4. The germline CDR1 and CDR2 sequences are KGHSH and LQKENI. The CDR3 spans 14 residues. The CDR3 is CASSPKGAPDTQYF. CDR3 DNA sequence: TGTGCCAGCTCACCTAAGGGGGCCCCAGATACGCAGTATTTT.

The V gene is TRBV6-5, the J gene TRBJ1-1; D uncertain. Germline CDR1 MNHEY, CDR2 SVGAGI. CDR3 length: 14 residues. V was cut by 2 bases and J by 1 base, with 8 bases left in between. The CDR3 loop is CASSYRGTNTEAFF. Here the CDR3 DNA reads TGTGCCAGCAGTTACCGAGGCACGAACACTGAAGCTTTCTTT.

The rearrangement uses TRBV6-5 and TRBJ1-2, with TRBD1 matching over 7 bases. The V gene end was trimmed by 6 bases and the J gene end by 1 base; junction bases not matched to a gene: 5. This CDR3 has 14 residues. Germline values: CDR1 MNHEY, CDR2 SVGAGI. The CDR3 DNA reads as TGTGCCAGCAGCCGGGACAGAGATAACTATGGCTACACCTTC. Translating gives CASSRDRDNYGYTF.

The chain recombines TRBV7-9 with TRBJ1-5; 8 bases are shared with TRBD1. This CDR3 contains 14 residues. The J segment lost 5 bases and the V segment lost 5 bases, leaving 5 bases of the junction unmatched. Germline CDR1 reads SEHNR; CDR2 reads FQNEAQ (reference sequence). The CDR3 DNA is TGTGCCAGCAGCCTAGGGACAGGCGATCAGCCCCAGCATTTT. This sequence encodes CASSLGTGDQPQHF.